A single sample gave rise to the 17 T cell receptor beta chains below, sequenced in a study of PD-1 blockade in classical Hodgkin lymphoma. Generated by immunoSEQ multiplex PCR, the TCRdb table keeps only in-frame clones and is missing some. The table lists 6,000 to 9,500 clones, under 90% of them singletons. Every one of the patients relapsed after autologous stem cell transplantation (brentuximab vedotin exposure was variable). Sample: peripheral blood mononuclear cells (PBMCs), taken at baseline. These receptors all stem from a human donor with classical Hodgkin lymphoma.

The CDR3 spells CASSWGDRGPNEQFF. As DNA, the CDR3 is TGCGCCAGCAGCTGGGGGGACAGGGGCCCCAATGAGCAGTTCTTC. The chain combines TRBV4-3 with TRBJ2-1, with TRBD1 identical over 10 bases. The CDR3 is made up of 15 amino acids. After removal of 5 bases from V and 6 bases from J, the junction contained 7 bases not matched to a gene. Germline assignment: CDR1 LGHNA and CDR2 YSLEER.

The V gene is TRBV19, the J gene TRBJ2-1; D assignment may be TRBD1 or TRBD2 (5 bases each). This CDR3 is 13 amino acids long. Deletions cut 2 bases from V and 11 bases from J, with 13 bases between. From germline, CDR1 is LNHDA and CDR2 SQIVND (reference sequence). The CDR3 reads CASSISPGQQQFF. CDR3 nucleotide sequence: TGTGCCAGTAGTATATCTCCGGGGCAGCAGCAGTTCTTC. The full variable domain, completed using reference TRBV19 and TRBJ2-1, is DGGITQSPKYLFRKEGQNVTLSCEQNLNHDAMYWYRQDPGQGLRLIYYSQIVNDFQKGDIAEGYSVSREKKESFPLTVTSAQKNPTAFYLCASSISPGQQQFFGPGTRLTVL.

The chain carries TRBV27 and TRBJ2-3, with D perhaps matching TRBD1 (6 bases). Germline values: CDR1 MNHEY, CDR2 SMNVEV (reference sequence). The CDR3 runs to 17 residues. Trimming cost V 5 bases and J 4 bases, with 22 bases left between them. In DNA, the CDR3 is TGTGCCAGCAGTCCCCCCCGTGGCAGGGGAAGCGCAGATACGCAGTATTTT. Its translation is CASSPPRGRGSADTQYF.

The rearrangement links TRBV28 to TRBJ2-7, with 8 positions matching TRBD1. The CDR3 has 15 amino acids. V gave up 4 bases and J gave up 4 bases; unmatched junction bases: 9. From germline, CDR1 is MDHEN and CDR2 SYDVKM. The CDR3 nucleotides read TGTGCCAGCAGTTCCACCGACAGGGGCCGGTACGAGCAGTACTTC. It specifies CASSSTDRGRYEQYF.

The chain couples TRBV7-2 to TRBJ2-1; D is unclear. The CDR3 consists of 15 residues. Trimming shortened V by 8 bases and J by 8 bases, and 22 bases separated the two germline ends. Germline CDR1 is SGHTA and CDR2 is FQGNSA. The CDR3 loop is CASAASQWATDEQFF. CDR3 DNA sequence: TGTGCCAGCGCAGCTTCCCAGTGGGCTACGGATGAGCAGTTCTTC.

This chain links TRBV12-5 with TRBJ2-1; D unresolved. Looked up from germline, CDR1 is LGHNT and CDR2 is FRNRAP. Trimming pared 3 bases from V and 9 bases from J, leaving 18 bases between. The CDR3 consists of 15 residues. The CDR3 nucleotides are TGTGCTAGTGGTTTCCCCGACCCACAGCCCAGTGAGCAGTTCTTC. It is translated as CASGFPDPQPSEQFF.

The chain is built from TRBV19 and TRBJ2-7; 9 bases fit TRBD1. V gave up 3 bases and J gave up 6 bases; unmatched junction bases: 12. Germline V lookup: CDR1 LNHDA, CDR2 SQIVND (reference sequence). The CDR3 is 16 residues long. CDR3 in DNA: TGTGCCAGTAGTATTATTGAAGGGACAGGGATTGGCGAGCAGTACTTC. The encoded protein is CASSIIEGTGIGEQYF. Full variable domain (outside the CDR3, taken from reference TRBV19 and TRBJ2-7): DGGITQSPKYLFRKEGQNVTLSCEQNLNHDAMYWYRQDPGQGLRLIYYSQIVNDFQKGDIAEGYSVSREKKESFPLTVTSAQKNPTAFYLCASSIIEGTGIGEQYFGPGTRLTVT.

The CDR3 loop reads CAISAGQAEAFF. The CDR3 DNA reads as TGTGCCATCAGTGCGGGCCAGGCTGAAGCTTTCTTT. This chain links TRBV10-3 with TRBJ1-1; D remains ambiguous. Germline assignment: CDR1 ENHRY and CDR2 SYGVKD. This CDR3 spans 12 amino acids. Trimming stripped 4 bases from V and 6 bases from J, with 9 bases between.

The genes are TRBV11-2 and TRBJ2-6; D is undetermined. V was pared by 5 bases and J by 3 bases, with 11 bases between. The length of the CDR3 is 15 residues. Germline-derived CDR1 and CDR2 are SGHAT and FQNNGV. In DNA form, the CDR3 reads TGTGCCAGCAGCCGTCCCCTTGGTGGGGCCAACGTCCTGACTTTC. It codes for CASSRPLGGANVLTF. The complete variable domain, with remaining parts taken from reference TRBV11-2 and TRBJ2-6, reads EAGVAQSPRYKIIEKRQSVAFWCNPISGHATLYWYQQILGQGPKLLIQFQNNGVVDDSQLPKDRFSAERLKGVDSTLKIQPAKLEDSAVYLCASSRPLGGANVLTFGAGSRLTVL.

The V call is TRBV19, the J call TRBJ2-1; 7 nucleotides align to TRBD2. This CDR3 has 15 residues. Trimming took 8 bases from V and 9 from J; bases not matched to a gene: 16. Germline V CDR1 and CDR2: LNHDA, SQIVND (reference sequence). CDR3 coding DNA: TGTGCCAGTCGCCGAGGACTAGAAATTTGGGGTGAGCAGTTCTTC. It specifies CASRRGLEIWGEQFF.

The chain couples TRBV28 to TRBJ1-4; D not certain. Between the trimmed V and J ends, which lost 8 bases and 7 bases, there was a span of 11 bases. The CDR3 consists of 12 residues. Germline CDR1 and CDR2: MDHEN and SYDVKM. The CDR3, as DNA: TGTGCCAGCGTTTCCGGGAGTGAAAAACTGTTTTTT. It specifies CASVSGSEKLFF.

This chain joins TRBV4-2 and TRBJ2-1; D might be TRBD1 (6 bases). This CDR3 has 15 residues. Trimming took off 0 bases at V and 7 bases at J, with 13 bases between the two ends. Germline V gene data show CDR1 as LGHNA and CDR2 as YNFKEQ. The CDR3 sequence is CASSQDRGLTNEQFF. The CDR3 DNA reads TGTGCCAGCAGCCAAGACAGGGGTTTAACGAATGAGCAGTTCTTC.

This clone has just one count. The V call is TRBV4-2, the J call TRBJ2-2, with D possibly being TRBD2 (6 bases). The germline CDR1 and CDR2 sequences are LGHNA and YNFKEQ. The CDR3 length is 21 residues. V shed 4 bases and J shed 0 bases, with 27 bases lying between them. In nucleotides, the CDR3 is TGTGCCAGCAGCCGCCTCGGGCTGGGGGGAGCCGATCGGACGAACACCGGGGAGCTGTTTTTT. Amino acid sequence: CASSRLGLGGADRTNTGELFF.

The CDR3 DNA follows: TGTGCCAGTCCTCGGCCAGGGAACACCGGGGAGCTGTTTTTT. It yields the protein CASPRPGNTGELFF. The rearrangement links TRBV19 to TRBJ2-2; D not resolved. CDR3 length equals 14 residues. V lost 8 bases and J 1 base, leaving 11 bases between the germline ends. Germline V gene data show CDR1 as LNHDA and CDR2 as SQIVND (reference sequence).

This clone was seen more than once but under ten times. This chain links TRBV2 with TRBJ2-1; no firm D call. The CDR3 is 13 residues long. The V end lost 1 base, the J end lost 8 bases, and 9 bases lay between the germline ends. Looked up from germline, CDR1 is SNHLY and CDR2 is FYNNEI. The CDR3 protein is CASSEDLRDEQFF. The CDR3 DNA reads as TGTGCCAGCAGTGAAGACCTCAGAGATGAGCAGTTCTTC.

J is TRBJ2-3 and V is TRBV11-3; a possible D gene is TRBD2 (5 bases). CDR3 size: 12 residues. The V gene lost 1 base and the J gene lost 10 bases, with 9 bases spanning the gap. CDR1 and CDR2 (germline): SGHNT, YENEEA. The CDR3 region is CASSLGGFSQYF. The DNA of the CDR3 is TGTGCCAGCAGCTTAGGAGGGTTTTCGCAGTATTTT.

The chain is built from TRBV9 and TRBJ2-1; D uncertain. Per germline, CDR1 SGDLS and CDR2 YYNGEE. V shed 0 bases and J shed 6 bases, with 10 bases lying between them. The CDR3 extends over 14 amino acids. CDR3 in DNA: TGTGCCAGCAGCGTAGACCCTGCAACCAATGAGCAGTTCTTC. It translates to CASSVDPATNEQFF.